This T cell receptor (beta chain) was sequenced in a study of read filtering for tumor transcriptome and immune sequencing. Study-level information: By R-ISS, stages I, II and III held around 8, 15 and 7 patients. RNA-seq yielded only about 75 to 1273 TCR reads, IR-seq about 4 to 10.27 million.

Molecular barcoded adaptors covering alpha/delta and beta/gamma chains were used on roughly 400 ng RNA. TCRdb independently ran MiXCR on the reads; one entry per CDR3 protein. Of about 39,000 distinct CDR3 sequences listed, more than 13% were seen once; the top ten hold roughly 6.4%. This clonotype has ten or more counts. This TCR came from a donor aged 40 or older with multiple myeloma. Sequenced sample: a population of CD138-negative cells sorted from bone marrow.

This chain's CDR3 is CASTPGSNSNQPQHF. In DNA, the CDR3 is TGTGCCAGCACACCCGGGAGTAATAGCAATCAGCCCCAGCATTTT. This chain links TRBV5-5 with TRBJ1-5, with D unresolved. The V gene's germline CDR1 is SGHKS and CDR2 YYEKEE (reference sequence). This CDR3 has 15 amino acids. V lost 6 bases, J lost 0 bases, and 13 bases lay in between.